These T cell receptor beta chains were read from a single sample in a study of OX40 agonist ivuxolimab in advanced cancers. Assay: immunoSEQ multiplex PCR; the TCRdb copy retains only in-frame clones and omits some. This repertoire shows approximately 40,000 clones, roughly 82% found once; its top ten account for approximately 7.3%. Sequencing used CD4+ or CD8+ T cells sorted from blood, obtained in a trial of the OX40 agonist ivuxolimab. These TCRs come from an adult with an advanced solid tumor such as melanoma, head and neck, liver or kidney cancer. The CDR3 runs from the conserved cysteine through the conserved F or W. Each record gives: V gene, J gene, CDR3 protein.

V gene: TRBV4-3
J gene: TRBJ2-7
CDR3 protein: CASSQGTGKYEQYF

V gene: TRBV7-2
J gene: TRBJ1-5
CDR3 protein: CASSLVAGKPQHF

V gene: TRBV2
J gene: TRBJ1-1
CDR3 protein: CASSPENQDSTEAFF

V gene: TRBV7-2
J gene: TRBJ2-7
CDR3 protein: CASSLFVGQRYEQYF

V gene: TRBV7-2
J gene: TRBJ2-4
CDR3 protein: CASSAGINIQYF

V gene: TRBV7-8
J gene: TRBJ1-1
CDR3 protein: CAWTQLSGTEAFF

V gene: TRBV30
J gene: TRBJ2-3
CDR3 protein: CAWSATGTGESDTQYF

V gene: TRBV5-1
J gene: TRBJ2-7
CDR3 protein: CASSLSQGSHEQYF

V gene: TRBV7-2
J gene: TRBJ2-2
CDR3 protein: CASSYRLAETSTGELFF

V gene: TRBV28
J gene: TRBJ2-3
CDR3 protein: CASSSTSLRSQYF

V gene: TRBV7-2
J gene: TRBJ1-2
CDR3 protein: CASSLGGGWIRGYTF

V gene: TRBV7-2
J gene: TRBJ1-2
CDR3 protein: CASSFLGAAINYGYTF

V gene: TRBV13
J gene: TRBJ2-1
CDR3 protein: CASSPGAGAYNEQFF

V gene: TRBV19
J gene: TRBJ1-2
CDR3 protein: CASTQQSRVVGHGYTF

V gene: TRBV25-1
J gene: TRBJ2-2
CDR3 protein: CASCMGPTNTGELFF

V gene: TRBV29-1
J gene: TRBJ2-7
CDR3 protein: CSVDTGLDEQYF

V gene: TRBV5-6
J gene: TRBJ2-3
CDR3 protein: CASSPGLAGGGDTQYF

V gene: TRBV11-2
J gene: TRBJ2-1
CDR3 protein: CASSYLGNEQFF

V gene: TRBV2
J gene: TRBJ2-1
CDR3 protein: CASRRGGSTYNEQFF

V gene: TRBV2
J gene: TRBJ2-7
CDR3 protein: CASSEGGQNYEQYF

V gene: TRBV6-5
J gene: TRBJ2-3
CDR3 protein: CASSYGRGTDTQYF

V gene: TRBV19
J gene: TRBJ2-7
CDR3 protein: CASTSGLPSYEQYF